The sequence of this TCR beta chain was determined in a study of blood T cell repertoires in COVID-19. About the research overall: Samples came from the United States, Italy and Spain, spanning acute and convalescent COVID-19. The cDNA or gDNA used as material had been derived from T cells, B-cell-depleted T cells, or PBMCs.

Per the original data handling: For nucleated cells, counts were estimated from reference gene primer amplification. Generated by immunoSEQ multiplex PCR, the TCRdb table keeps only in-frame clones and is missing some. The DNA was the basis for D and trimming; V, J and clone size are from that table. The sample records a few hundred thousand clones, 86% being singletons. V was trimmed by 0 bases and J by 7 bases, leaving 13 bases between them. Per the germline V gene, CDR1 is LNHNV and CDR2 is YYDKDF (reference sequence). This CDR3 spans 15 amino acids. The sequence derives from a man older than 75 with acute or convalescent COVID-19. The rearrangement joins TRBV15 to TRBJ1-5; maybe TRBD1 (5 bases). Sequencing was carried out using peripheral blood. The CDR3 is CATSRDRRGWQPQHF. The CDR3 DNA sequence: TGTGCCACCAGCAGAGATAGAAGGGGCTGGCAGCCCCAGCATTTT. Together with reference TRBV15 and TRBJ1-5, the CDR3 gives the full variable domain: DAMVIQNPRYQVTQFGKPVTLSCSQTLNHNVMYWYQQKSSQAPKLLFHYYDKDFNNEADTPDNFQSRRPNTSFCFLDIRSPGLGDTAMYLCATSRDRRGWQPQHFGDGTRLSIL.